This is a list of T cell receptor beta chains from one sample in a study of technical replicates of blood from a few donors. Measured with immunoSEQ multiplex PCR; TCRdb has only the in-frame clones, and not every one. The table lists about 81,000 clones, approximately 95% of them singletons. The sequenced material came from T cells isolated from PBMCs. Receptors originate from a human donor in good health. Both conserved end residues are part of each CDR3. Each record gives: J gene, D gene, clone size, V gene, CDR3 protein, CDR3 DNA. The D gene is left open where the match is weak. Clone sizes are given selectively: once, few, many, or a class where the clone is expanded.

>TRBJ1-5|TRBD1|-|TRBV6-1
CASSDRGRNYQPQHF
TGTGCCAGCAGCGACAGGGGGCGGAATTATCAGCCCCAGCATTTT
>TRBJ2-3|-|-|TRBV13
CASSPSRTQYF
TGTGCCAGCAGCCCCTCTCGTACGCAGTATTTT
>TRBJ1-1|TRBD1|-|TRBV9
CASSPRVVRQGDTEAFF
TGTGCCAGCAGCCCCCGGGTCGTCAGACAGGGGGACACTGAAGCTTTCTTT
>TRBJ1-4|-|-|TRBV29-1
CSVEDRGYKLFF
TGCAGCGTTGAAGATAGGGGTTATAAACTGTTTTTT
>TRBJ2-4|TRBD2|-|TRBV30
CAWSMQRESIQYF
TGTGCCTGGAGTATGCAGCGGGAGTCCATTCAGTACTTC
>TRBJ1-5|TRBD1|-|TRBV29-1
CSVETGGGDNQPQHF
TGCAGCGTTGAGACAGGGGGCGGGGATAATCAGCCCCAGCATTTT
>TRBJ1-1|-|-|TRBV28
CASSLPATF
TGTGCCAGCAGTTTACCAGCGACGTTT
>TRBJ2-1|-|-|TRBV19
CASSISVWRDSYNEQFF
TGTGCCAGTAGTATTAGTGTATGGCGGGACTCCTACAATGAGCAGTTCTTC
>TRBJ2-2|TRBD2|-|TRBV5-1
CASARREGTGELFF
TGCGCCAGCGCGAGGCGGGAGGGCACCGGGGAGCTGTTTTTT
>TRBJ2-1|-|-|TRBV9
CASSATINEQFF
TGTGCCAGCAGCGCGACTATTAATGAGCAGTTCTTC
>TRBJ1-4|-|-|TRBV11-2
CASSFFPRGQTNEKLFF
TGTGCCAGCAGCTTCTTCCCCAGAGGACAGACTAATGAAAAACTGTTTTTT
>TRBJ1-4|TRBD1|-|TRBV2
CASKYTQGASEKLFF
TGTGCCAGCAAATATACACAGGGGGCATCGGAAAAACTGTTTTTT
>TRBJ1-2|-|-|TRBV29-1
CSAGGRERREANYGYTF
TGCAGCGCCGGGGGAAGAGAAAGACGGGAAGCTAACTATGGCTACACCTTC
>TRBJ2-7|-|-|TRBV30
CAWSVSSRMKNF
TGTGCCTGGAGTGTAAGCTCCAGGATGAAGAACTTC
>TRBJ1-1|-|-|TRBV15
CATSRRAQNTEAFF
TGTGCCACCAGCCGGAGGGCCCAGAACACTGAAGCTTTCTTT
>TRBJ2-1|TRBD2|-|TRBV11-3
CASSTSGSSYNEQFF
TGTGCCAGCAGCACTAGCGGCAGCTCCTACAATGAGCAGTTCTTC
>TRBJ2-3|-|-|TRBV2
CASSWGLGTDTQYF
TGTGCCAGCAGTTGGGGGCTGGGCACAGATACGCAGTATTTT
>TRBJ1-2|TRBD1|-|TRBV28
CASSSPKPGQEVGGRYGYTF
TGTGCCAGCAGTTCCCCCAAGCCGGGACAGGAGGTTGGGGGTCGCTATGGCTACACCTTC
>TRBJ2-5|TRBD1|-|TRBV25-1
CASTAIKTGEETQYF
TGTGCCAGTACCGCTATAAAGACAGGGGAGGAGACCCAGTACTTC
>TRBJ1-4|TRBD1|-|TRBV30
CAWARGQKGNEKLFF
TGTGCCTGGGCGAGGGGACAGAAAGGGAATGAAAAACTGTTTTTT
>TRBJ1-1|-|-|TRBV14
CASSQAIRNSEAFF
TGTGCCAGCAGCCAAGCCATCAGGAATTCTGAAGCTTTCTTT
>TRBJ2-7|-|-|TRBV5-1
CASSLATFSGARESSYEQYF
TGCGCCAGCAGCTTGGCCACGTTTTCTGGGGCTAGAGAGAGCTCCTACGAGCAGTACTTC
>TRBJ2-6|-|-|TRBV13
CASGNLLSGANVLTF
TGTGCCAGCGGCAACCTGCTCTCTGGGGCCAACGTCCTGACTTTC
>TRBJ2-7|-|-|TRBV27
CASSLSGSHTREQYF
TGTGCCAGCAGTTTAAGCGGAAGCCATACGAGGGAGCAGTACTTC
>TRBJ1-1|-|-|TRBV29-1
CSVKRQNTEAFF
TGCAGCGTGAAGAGACAGAACACTGAAGCTTTCTTT
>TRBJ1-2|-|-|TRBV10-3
CAISESGEYNYGYTF
TGTGCCATCAGTGAGTCCGGGGAGTATAACTATGGCTACACCTTC
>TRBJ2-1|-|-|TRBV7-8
CASNQGAEGLGEQFF
TGTGCCAGCAACCAGGGCGCGGAGGGCCTGGGTGAGCAGTTCTTC
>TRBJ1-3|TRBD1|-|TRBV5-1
CASSARTGGGNTIYF
TGCGCCAGCAGCGCACGGACAGGCGGTGGAAACACCATATATTTT
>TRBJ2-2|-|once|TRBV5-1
CASSLVSGGPGELFF
TGCGCCAGCAGCTTGGTATCAGGAGGGCCCGGGGAGCTGTTTTTT
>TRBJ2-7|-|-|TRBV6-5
CASSSLAFKWEQYF
TGTGCCAGCAGTTCTCTGGCATTCAAGTGGGAGCAGTACTTC
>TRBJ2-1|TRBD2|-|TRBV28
CASSRELAGHFSYNEQFF
TGTGCCAGCAGTAGAGAATTAGCGGGCCATTTCTCCTACAATGAGCAGTTCTTC
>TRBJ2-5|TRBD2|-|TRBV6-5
CASSPGEGIKTQYF
TGTGCCAGCAGTCCCGGGGAGGGAATTAAGACCCAGTACTTC
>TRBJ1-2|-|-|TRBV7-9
CASSSLDTREYGYTF
TGTGCCAGCAGCTCGCTGGACACCCGGGAGTATGGCTACACCTTC
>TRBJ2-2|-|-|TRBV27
CASSPWVATGELFF
TGTGCCAGCAGTCCCTGGGTAGCCACCGGGGAGCTGTTTTTT
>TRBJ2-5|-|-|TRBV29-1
CSVGQVETQYF
TGCAGCGTTGGCCAGGTCGAGACCCAGTACTTC
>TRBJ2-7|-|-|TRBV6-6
CASSYSAGAYEQYF
TGTGCCAGCAGTTACTCGGCAGGGGCCTACGAGCAGTACTTC
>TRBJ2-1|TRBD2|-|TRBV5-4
CASSFLLAGFPSYNEQFF
TGTGCCAGCAGCTTTCTACTAGCGGGGTTCCCCTCCTACAATGAGCAGTTCTTC
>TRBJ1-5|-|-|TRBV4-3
CASSQDLSGGQPQHF
TGCGCCAGCAGCCAAGATTTAAGCGGTGGTCAGCCCCAGCATTTT
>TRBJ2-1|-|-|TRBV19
CASSIVASSYNEQFF
TGTGCCAGTAGTATCGTTGCGAGCTCCTACAATGAGCAGTTCTTC
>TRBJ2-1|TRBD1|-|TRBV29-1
CSVGDRGLRNEQFF
TGCAGCGTTGGTGACAGGGGGCTTCGGAATGAGCAGTTCTTC
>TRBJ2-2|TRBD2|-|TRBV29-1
CSVASGLGTGELFF
TGCAGCGTTGCTAGCGGCTTAGGCACCGGGGAGCTGTTTTTT
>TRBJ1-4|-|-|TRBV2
CASRIPGDEKLFF
TGTGCCAGCAGGATCCCCGGGGATGAAAAACTGTTTTTT
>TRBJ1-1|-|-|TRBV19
CASSIGAGAFF
TGTGCCAGTAGTATAGGGGCAGGGGCTTTCTTT
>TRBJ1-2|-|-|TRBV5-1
CASSLGHTNYGYTF
TGCGCCAGCAGCTTGGGACATACTAACTATGGCTACACCTTC
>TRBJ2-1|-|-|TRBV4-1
CASSQDSGLQFF
TGCGCCAGCAGCCAAGACTCGGGACTTCAGTTCTTC
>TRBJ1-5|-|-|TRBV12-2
CASRFWAGGPYSNQPQHF
TGTGCAAGTCGCTTTTGGGCAGGGGGACCTTATAGCAATCAGCCCCAGCATTTT
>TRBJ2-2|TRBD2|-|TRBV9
CASSVHLEREVTGELFF
TGTGCCAGCAGCGTACACCTAGAGCGGGAGGTCACCGGGGAGCTGTTTTTT
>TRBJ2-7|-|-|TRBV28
CASSFRGSYEQYF
TGTGCCAGCAGTTTTCGGGGGTCCTACGAGCAGTACTTC
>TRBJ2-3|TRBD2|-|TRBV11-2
CASSSSSGRTDTQYF
TGTGCCAGCAGCAGTTCTAGCGGGAGGACAGATACGCAGTATTTT
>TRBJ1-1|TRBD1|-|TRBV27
CASSLDRGNTEAFF
TGTGCCAGCAGTCTTGACAGGGGCAACACTGAAGCTTTCTTT
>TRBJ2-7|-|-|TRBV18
CASSHLTETYEQYF
TGTGCCAGCTCACACTTAACAGAGACCTACGAGCAGTACTTC
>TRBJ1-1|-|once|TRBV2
CASSHSPLNTEAFF
TGTGCCAGCAGTCACTCACCCCTGAACACTGAAGCTTTCTTT
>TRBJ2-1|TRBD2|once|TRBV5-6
CASSRLAEYNEQFF
TGTGCCAGCAGCCGACTAGCGGAATACAATGAGCAGTTCTTC